Presented here are 16 T cell receptor beta chains from one specimen sequenced in a study of blood T cell repertoires in COVID-19. Only in-frame clones appear in the TCRdb table, and some are missing; sequencing was by immunoSEQ multiplex PCR. The repertoire holds around 35,000 clones, with more than 65% as singletons. Specimen: peripheral blood. The receptors here all came from a man aged 65 to 79 with COVID-19, enrolled during active disease.

This sequence joins TRBV28 and TRBJ1-6; D possibly corresponds to TRBD1 (5 bases). The CDR3 covers 14 residues. From germline, CDR1 is MDHEN and CDR2 SYDVKM. V lost 7 bases and J 9 bases, leaving 16 bases between the germline ends. CDR3 in amino acids: CASIWTNQGSPLHF. For the CDR3, the DNA is TGTGCCAGCATCTGGACCAACCAGGGTTCACCCCTCCACTTT.

The chain has TRBV10-3 and TRBJ1-3; D is perhaps TRBD1 (5 bases). The CDR3 consists of 16 residues. The ends were cut back, 3 bases at V and 0 bases at J, with 12 bases in the middle. CDR1 and CDR2 from the germline V gene are ENHRY and SYGVKD. CDR3 sequence (DNA): TGTGCCATCAGTGAAACTCGGACACTCTCTGGAAACACCATATATTTT. This encodes CAISETRTLSGNTIYF.

The chain joins TRBV7-3 to TRBJ2-5; 7 nucleotides align to TRBD2. V lost 6 bases to trimming and J lost 5 bases; unmatched junction nucleotides: 6. The CDR3 contains 13 residues. Germline-derived CDR1 and CDR2 are SGHTA and FQGTGA. CDR3 in DNA: TGTGCCAGCAGTGGCGGGAGCGGGGAGACCCAGTACTTC. Its translation: CASSGGSGETQYF.

The chain joins TRBV11-3 to TRBJ2-7; maybe TRBD2 (6 bases). Germline CDR1 reads SGHNT; CDR2 reads YENEEA. V shed 5 bases and J shed 3 bases, with 17 bases lying between them. The CDR3 extends over 15 amino acids. In DNA form, the CDR3 reads TGTGCCAGCAGCCTGACTAGTCTGAACCTCTACGAGCAGTACTTC. It specifies CASSLTSLNLYEQYF.

The chain uses TRBV5-4 and TRBJ1-6, with 7 bases matching TRBD1. The germline gives CDR1 SGHNT, CDR2 YYREEE (reference sequence). With 0 bases clipped from V and 7 bases from J, the junction kept 7 bases outside the gene matches. The CDR3 has 16 residues. The CDR3 coding sequence is TGTGCCAGCAGCTTGGCAGGGGGAAAGGGAAATTCACCCCTCCACTTT. Protein product: CASSLAGGKGNSPLHF.

The V call is TRBV11-2, the J call TRBJ2-7; the D gene is possibly TRBD2 (6 bases). Germline lookup yields CDR1 SGHAT and CDR2 FQNNGV. The CDR3 length is 14 residues. V dropped 1 base and J dropped 6 bases, with 13 bases sitting between them. DNA of the CDR3: TGTGCCAGCAGCTTAGGGTGGAGGGCGAGCGAGCAGTACTTC. Translating gives CASSLGWRASEQYF.

The chain joins TRBV5-1 to TRBJ2-7; D perhaps matches TRBD2 (5 bases). CDR3 length equals 16 residues. V was shortened by 0 bases and J by 3 bases, with 16 bases between the two germline ends. Germline V gene data show CDR1 as SGHRS and CDR2 as YFSETQ. The CDR3 loop reads CASSLGGTSGDYEQYF. As DNA, the CDR3 is TGCGCCAGCAGCTTGGGCGGTACTAGTGGGGACTACGAGCAGTACTTC.

The chain is built from TRBV5-1 and TRBJ1-2, with TRBD1 identical over 12 bases. Germline V gene lookup returns CDR1 SGHRS and CDR2 YFSETQ. The CDR3 has 16 residues. Unmatched junction bases numbered 11, after V lost 3 bases and J lost 8 bases. The CDR3 protein is CASSSNPGQGAPGYTF. CDR3 nucleotides: TGCGCCAGCAGCTCGAATCCGGGACAGGGGGCGCCGGGCTACACCTTC.

V usage is TRBV5-1 and J usage is TRBJ2-3; 9 nucleotides line up with TRBD2. From germline, CDR1 is SGHRS and CDR2 YFSETQ. V gave up 7 bases and J gave up 3 bases; unmatched junction bases: 9. This CDR3 has 15 residues. The CDR3 bases are TGCGCCAGCGGCGCCGGGACTAGCCTAACAGATACGCAGTATTTT. It translates to CASGAGTSLTDTQYF.

The chain links TRBV28 to TRBJ2-7, with D hard to call. The CDR3 spans 11 residues. Germline values: CDR1 MDHEN, CDR2 SYDVKM. V gave up 5 bases and J gave up 2 bases, with 4 bases separating them. In DNA, the CDR3 is TGTGCCAGCAGTACTGCCTACGAGCAGTACTTC. Its translation: CASSTAYEQYF.

This clone was recorded once. This sequence joins TRBV5-4 and TRBJ2-3; D is unresolved. Germline CDR1 and CDR2: SGHNT and YYREEE (reference sequence). CDR3 length: 14 amino acids. V gave up 4 bases and J gave up 0 bases, with 9 bases separating them. This CDR3 reads CASSPHESTDTQYF. In DNA, the CDR3 is TGTGCCAGCAGCCCGCACGAGAGCACAGATACGCAGTATTTT.

The V gene is TRBV5-1, the J gene TRBJ2-3, with TRBD2 matching 9 bases. CDR1 and CDR2 from the germline V gene are SGHRS and YFSETQ. This CDR3 spans 18 amino acids. Trimming took 0 bases from V and 3 from J; bases not matched to a gene: 11. The CDR3 region has the DNA TGCGCCAGCAGCTTGGAGGGACGGATAGCGGGGGTTACAGATACGCAGTATTTT. Translation: CASSLEGRIAGVTDTQYF.

The chain employs TRBV30 and TRBJ2-1, with D tentatively TRBD1 (6 bases). This CDR3 has 15 amino acids. The germline V gene has CDR1 GTSNPN and CDR2 SVGIG (reference sequence). Trimming removed 8 bases at V and 1 base at J, with 18 bases between. CDR3 sequence: CARKDIRGSYNEQFF. Here the CDR3 DNA reads TGTGCCCGCAAAGATATCAGGGGATCCTACAATGAGCAGTTCTTC. The full variable domain, in which reference TRBV30 and TRBJ2-1 provide the parts outside the CDR3, is SQTIHQWPATLVQPVGSPLSLECTVEGTSNPNLYWYRQAAGRGLQLLFYSVGIGQISSEVPQNLSASRPQDRQFILSSKKLLLSDSGFYLCARKDIRGSYNEQFFGPGTRLTVL.

This chain links TRBV24-1 with TRBJ2-1; D unclear. Trimming removed 7 bases from V and 10 bases from J, with 10 bases in between. CDR3 length equals 11 residues. Germline V gives CDR1 KGHDR, CDR2 SFDVKD. CDR3 region: CATSPFREQFF. The DNA for the CDR3 is TGTGCCACCAGCCCCTTTAGAGAGCAGTTCTTC.

This rearrangement joins TRBV3-1 (or the pseudogene TRBV3-2) to TRBJ1-3, with D perhaps matching TRBD1 (5 bases). Between the trimmed V and J ends, which lost 1 base and 0 bases, there was a span of 13 bases. The germline V gene encodes CDR1 LGHDT and CDR2 YNNKEL (reference sequence). The CDR3 length is 17 residues. CDR3 loop: CASSQVRQPNSGNTIYF. CDR3 bases: TGTGCCAGCAGCCAAGTACGACAGCCCAACTCTGGAAACACCATATATTTT.

The V gene is TRBV5-1, the J gene TRBJ2-7, with a tentative D call TRBD2 (6 bases). Germline V CDR1 and CDR2: SGHRS, YFSETQ. The CDR3 spans 16 residues. Trimming took 0 bases from V and 3 from J, leaving 16 bases between them. The DNA of the CDR3 is TGCGCCAGCAGCTTGGGGACTGGCGGGGATTACTACGAGCAGTACTTC. It specifies CASSLGTGGDYYEQYF. The full variable domain, in which reference TRBV5-1 and TRBJ2-7 provide the parts outside the CDR3, is KAGVTQTPRYLIKTRGQQVTLSCSPISGHRSVSWYQQTPGQGLQFLFEYFSETQRNKGNFPGRFSGRQFSNSRSEMNVSTLELGDSALYLCASSLGTGGDYYEQYFGPGTRLTVT.